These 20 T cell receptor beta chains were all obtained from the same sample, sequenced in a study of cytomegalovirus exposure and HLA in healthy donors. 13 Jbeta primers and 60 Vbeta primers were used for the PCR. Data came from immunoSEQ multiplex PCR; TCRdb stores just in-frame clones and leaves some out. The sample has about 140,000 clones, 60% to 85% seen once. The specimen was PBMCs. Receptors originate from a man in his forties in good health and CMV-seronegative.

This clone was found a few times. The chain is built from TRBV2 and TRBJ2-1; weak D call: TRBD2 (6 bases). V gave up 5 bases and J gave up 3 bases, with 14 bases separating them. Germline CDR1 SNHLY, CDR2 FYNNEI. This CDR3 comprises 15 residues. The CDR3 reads CASSPQAGGYNEQFF. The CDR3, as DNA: TGTGCCAGCAGTCCTCAAGCGGGCGGCTACAATGAGCAGTTCTTC.

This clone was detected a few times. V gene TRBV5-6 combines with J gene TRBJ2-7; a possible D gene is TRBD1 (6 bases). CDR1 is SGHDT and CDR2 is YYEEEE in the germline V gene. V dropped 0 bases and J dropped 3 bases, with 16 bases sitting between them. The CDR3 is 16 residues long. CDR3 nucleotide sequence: TGTGCCAGCAGCTTGGCACGGCCAGGGGTGTTCTACGAGCAGTACTTC. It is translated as CASSLARPGVFYEQYF.

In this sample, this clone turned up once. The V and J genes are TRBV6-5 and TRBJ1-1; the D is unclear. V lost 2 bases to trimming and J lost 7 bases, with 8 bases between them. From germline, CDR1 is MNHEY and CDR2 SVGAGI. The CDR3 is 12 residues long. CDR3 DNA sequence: TGTGCCAGCAGTTACGGGCCAGATGAAGCTTTCTTT. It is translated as CASSYGPDEAFF.

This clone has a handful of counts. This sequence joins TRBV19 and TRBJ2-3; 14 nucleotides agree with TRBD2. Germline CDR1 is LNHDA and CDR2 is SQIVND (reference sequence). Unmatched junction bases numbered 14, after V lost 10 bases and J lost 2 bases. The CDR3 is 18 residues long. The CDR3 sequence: CATRRPGLAGDLTDTQYF. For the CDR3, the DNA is TGTGCCACCAGGCGACCGGGACTAGCGGGGGACCTCACAGATACGCAGTATTTT.

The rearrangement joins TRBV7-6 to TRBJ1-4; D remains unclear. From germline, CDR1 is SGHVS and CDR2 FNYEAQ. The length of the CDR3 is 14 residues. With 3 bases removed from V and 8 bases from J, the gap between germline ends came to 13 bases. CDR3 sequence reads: CASSLSEFREKLFF. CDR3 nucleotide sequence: TGTGCCAGCAGCTTGAGTGAGTTCCGCGAAAAACTGTTTTTT.

Here the CDR3 DNA reads TGTGCCAGCAGTCCGGGGGACGGGTACAATGAGCAGTTCTTC. Translation gives CASSPGDGYNEQFF. The chain couples TRBV2 to TRBJ2-1; tentatively, D is TRBD2 (6 bases). Trimming took off 5 bases at V and 4 bases at J, with 12 bases between the two ends. Germline CDR1 reads SNHLY; CDR2 reads FYNNEI. The CDR3 totals 14 residues.

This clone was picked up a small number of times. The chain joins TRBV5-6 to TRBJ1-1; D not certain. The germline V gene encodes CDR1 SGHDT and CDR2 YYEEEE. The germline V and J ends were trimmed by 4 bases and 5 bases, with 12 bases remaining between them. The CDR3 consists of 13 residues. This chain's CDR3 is CASSLLSGTEAFF. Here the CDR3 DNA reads TGTGCCAGCAGCCTCCTTTCGGGGACTGAAGCTTTCTTT.

CDR3 residues: CAIQLPRRGDGYTF. DNA of the CDR3: TGTGCCATCCAACTTCCGCGGCGGGGTGATGGCTACACCTTC. The rearrangement links TRBV28 to TRBJ1-2; no clear D. The V end was cut by 10 bases, the J end by 6 bases, with 21 bases between. Germline V gene lookup returns CDR1 MDHEN and CDR2 SYDVKM. This CDR3 contains 14 residues.

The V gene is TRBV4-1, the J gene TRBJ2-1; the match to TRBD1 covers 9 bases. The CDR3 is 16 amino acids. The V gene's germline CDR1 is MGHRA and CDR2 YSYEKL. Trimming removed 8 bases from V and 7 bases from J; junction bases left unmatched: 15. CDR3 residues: CASSRVGGQGGNEQFF. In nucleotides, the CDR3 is TGCGCCAGCTCCCGGGTGGGGGGACAGGGAGGAAATGAGCAGTTCTTC.

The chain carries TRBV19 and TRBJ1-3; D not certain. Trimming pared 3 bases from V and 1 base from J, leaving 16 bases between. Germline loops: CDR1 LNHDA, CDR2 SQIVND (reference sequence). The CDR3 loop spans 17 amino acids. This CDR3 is CASSIWRDRGSGNTIYF. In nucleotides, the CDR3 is TGTGCCAGTAGTATCTGGAGGGATCGAGGTTCTGGAAACACCATATATTTT.

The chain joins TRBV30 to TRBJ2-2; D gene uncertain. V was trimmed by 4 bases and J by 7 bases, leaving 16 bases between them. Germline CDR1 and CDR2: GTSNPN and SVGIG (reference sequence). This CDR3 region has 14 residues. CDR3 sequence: CAWTPEPEYGELFF. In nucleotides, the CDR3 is TGTGCCTGGACCCCGGAGCCTGAATACGGGGAGCTGTTTTTT.

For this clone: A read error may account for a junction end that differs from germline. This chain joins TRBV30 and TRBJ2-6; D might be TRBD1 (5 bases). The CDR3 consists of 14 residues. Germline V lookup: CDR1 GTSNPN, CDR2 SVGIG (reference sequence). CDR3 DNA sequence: TGTGCCTGGAGTGTTGGCTCTGGGGCCAACGGCCTGACTTTC. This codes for CAWSVGSGANGLTF. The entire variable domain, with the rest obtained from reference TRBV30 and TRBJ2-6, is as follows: SQTIHQWPATLVQPVGSPLSLECTVEGTSNPNLYWYRQAAGRGLQLLFYSVGIGQISSEVPQNLSASRPQDRQFILSSKKLLLSDSGFYLCAWSVGSGANGLTFGAGSRLTVL.

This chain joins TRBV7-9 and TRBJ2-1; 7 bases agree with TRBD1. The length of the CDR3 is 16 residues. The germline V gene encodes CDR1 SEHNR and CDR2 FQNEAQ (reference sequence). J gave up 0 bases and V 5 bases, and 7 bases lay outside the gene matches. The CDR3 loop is CASSPSRDSSYNEQFF. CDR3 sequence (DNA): TGTGCCAGCAGCCCCTCCCGGGACAGCTCCTACAATGAGCAGTTCTTC.

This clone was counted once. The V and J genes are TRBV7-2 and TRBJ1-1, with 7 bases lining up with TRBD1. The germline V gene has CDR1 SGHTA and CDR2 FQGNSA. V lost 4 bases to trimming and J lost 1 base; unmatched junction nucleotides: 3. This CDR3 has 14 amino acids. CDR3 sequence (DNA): TGTGCCAGCAGCTGGAACAGGGGGAACACTGAAGCTTTCTTT. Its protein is CASSWNRGNTEAFF.

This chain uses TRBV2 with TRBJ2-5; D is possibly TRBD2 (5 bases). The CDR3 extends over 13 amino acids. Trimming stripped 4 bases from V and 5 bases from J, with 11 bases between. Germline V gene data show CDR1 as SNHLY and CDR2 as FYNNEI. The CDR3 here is CASSGRGGETQYF. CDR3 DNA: TGTGCCAGCAGTGGACGGGGTGGGGAGACCCAGTACTTC.

The chain's CDR3 is CASIISGTNTGELFF. The CDR3, as DNA: TGTGCCAGCATCATTAGCGGAACCAACACCGGGGAGCTGTTTTTT. The chain uses TRBV5-6 and TRBJ2-2, with D possibly TRBD2 on 6 matching bases. Trimming took off 6 bases at V and 2 bases at J, with 14 bases between the two ends. Germline loops: CDR1 SGHDT, CDR2 YYEEEE. The CDR3 covers 15 residues.

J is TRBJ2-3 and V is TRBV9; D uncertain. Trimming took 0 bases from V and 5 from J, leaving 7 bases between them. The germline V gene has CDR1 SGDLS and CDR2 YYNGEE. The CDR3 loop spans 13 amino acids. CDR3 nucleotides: TGTGCCAGCAGCGTAGCGGGTATAGATACGCAGTATTTT. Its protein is CASSVAGIDTQYF. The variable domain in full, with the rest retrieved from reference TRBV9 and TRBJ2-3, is DSGVTQTPKHLITATGQRVTLRCSPRSGDLSVYWYQQSLDQGLQFLIQYYNGEERAKGNILERFSAQQFPDLHSELNLSSLELGDSALYFCASSVAGIDTQYFGPGTRLTVL.

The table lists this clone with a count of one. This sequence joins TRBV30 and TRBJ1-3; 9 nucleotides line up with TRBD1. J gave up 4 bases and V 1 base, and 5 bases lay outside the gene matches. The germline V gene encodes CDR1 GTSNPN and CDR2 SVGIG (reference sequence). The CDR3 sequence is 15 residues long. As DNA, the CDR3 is TGTGCCTGGAGTGCCGGGACAGGGCACGGAAACACCATATATTTT. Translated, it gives CAWSAGTGHGNTIYF.

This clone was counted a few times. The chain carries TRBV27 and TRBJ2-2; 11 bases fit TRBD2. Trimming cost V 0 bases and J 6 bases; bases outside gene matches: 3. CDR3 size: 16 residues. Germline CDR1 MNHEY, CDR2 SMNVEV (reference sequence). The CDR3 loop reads CASSLSLLAGAGELFF. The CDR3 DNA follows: TGTGCCAGCAGTTTATCTTTACTAGCGGGAGCCGGGGAGCTGTTTTTT.

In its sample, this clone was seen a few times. CDR3 nucleotide sequence: TGTGCCAGCAGCTTGAGGGCCGCGGGAGCCGGGGAGCTGTTTTTT. Translation: CASSLRAAGAGELFF. The chain has TRBV11-2 and TRBJ2-2, with 7 bases matching TRBD2. CDR3 length: 15 amino acids. CDR1 is SGHAT and CDR2 is FQNNGV in the germline V gene. Trimming at V came to 3 bases and at J to 6 bases, leaving 7 bases not matched to a gene.